This record covers a single TCR beta chain. The antigen is not known. This specimen comes from a study of T cells in localized non-small cell lung cancer. Notes on the study in general: Uninvolved adjacent lung showed peak T cell clonality, exceeding tumor. Appearances in adjacent lung were noted for a median 57 of the top 100 tumor clones.

Method: immunoSEQ multiplex PCR; TCRdb's copy keeps in-frame clones and lacks some. The sample has around 5,000 clones, 35% seen once. This CDR3 comprises 13 residues. V was shortened by 4 bases and J by 5 bases, with 11 bases between the two germline ends. CDR1 is SGHDN, CDR2 FVKESK, per germline. The source material was lung tumor tissue, sampled before any cancer treatment. This chain links TRBV14 with TRBJ1-1; D unresolved. This sequence originates from a male donor aged 60 or older with stage I squamous cell lung carcinoma. CDR3 nucleotides: TGTGCCAGCAGCCCTTTCCAGGTTACTGAAGCTTTCTTT. Its translation: CASSPFQVTEAFF.